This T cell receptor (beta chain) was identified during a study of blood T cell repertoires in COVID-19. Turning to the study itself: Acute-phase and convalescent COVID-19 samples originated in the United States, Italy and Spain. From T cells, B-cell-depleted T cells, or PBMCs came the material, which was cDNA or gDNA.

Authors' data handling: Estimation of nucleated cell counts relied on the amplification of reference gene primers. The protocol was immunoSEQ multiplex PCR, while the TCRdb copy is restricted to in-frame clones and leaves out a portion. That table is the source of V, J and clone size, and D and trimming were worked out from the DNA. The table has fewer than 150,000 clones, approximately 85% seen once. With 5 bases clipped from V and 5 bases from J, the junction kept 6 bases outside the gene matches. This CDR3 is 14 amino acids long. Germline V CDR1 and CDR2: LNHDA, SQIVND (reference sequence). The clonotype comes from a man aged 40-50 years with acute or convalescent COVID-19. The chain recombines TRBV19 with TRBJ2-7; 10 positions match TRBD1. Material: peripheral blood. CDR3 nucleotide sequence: TGTGCCAGTAGTTGGACAGGGGGGGCGAACGAGCAGTACTTC. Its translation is CASSWTGGANEQYF.